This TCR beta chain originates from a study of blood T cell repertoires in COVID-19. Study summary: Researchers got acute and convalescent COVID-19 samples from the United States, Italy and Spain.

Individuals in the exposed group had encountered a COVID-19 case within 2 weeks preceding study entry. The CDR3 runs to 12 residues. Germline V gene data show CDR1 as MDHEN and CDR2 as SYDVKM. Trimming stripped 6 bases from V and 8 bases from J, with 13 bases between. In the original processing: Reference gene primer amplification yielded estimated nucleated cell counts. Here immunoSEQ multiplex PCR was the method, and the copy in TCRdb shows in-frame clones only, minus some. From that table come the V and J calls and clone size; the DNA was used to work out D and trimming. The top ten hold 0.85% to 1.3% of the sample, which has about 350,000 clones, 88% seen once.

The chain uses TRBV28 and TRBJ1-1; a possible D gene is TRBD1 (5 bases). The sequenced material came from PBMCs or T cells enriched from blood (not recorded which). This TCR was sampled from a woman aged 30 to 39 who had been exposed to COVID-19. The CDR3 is CASRGVLWEAFF. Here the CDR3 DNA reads TGTGCCAGCAGAGGGGTCCTTTGGGAAGCTTTCTTT.